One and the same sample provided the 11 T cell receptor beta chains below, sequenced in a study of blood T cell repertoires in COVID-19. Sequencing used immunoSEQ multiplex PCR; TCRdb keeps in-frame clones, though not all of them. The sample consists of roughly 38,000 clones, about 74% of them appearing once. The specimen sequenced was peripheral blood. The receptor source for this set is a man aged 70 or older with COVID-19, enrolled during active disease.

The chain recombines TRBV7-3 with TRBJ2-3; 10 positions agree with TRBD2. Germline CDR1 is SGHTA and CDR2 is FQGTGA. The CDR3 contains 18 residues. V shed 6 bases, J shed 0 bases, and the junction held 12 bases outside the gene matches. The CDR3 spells CASSFSSGGGLSTDTQYF. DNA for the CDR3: TGTGCCAGCAGTTTCTCTAGCGGGGGAGGACTGAGCACAGATACGCAGTATTTT.

CDR3 amino acids: CASSVGDSNYGYTF. The DNA for the CDR3 is TGTGCCAGCAGCGTAGGAGACTCTAACTATGGCTACACCTTC. The chain employs TRBV9 and TRBJ1-2; D not resolved. The V gene lost 0 bases and the J gene lost 0 bases, with 6 bases spanning the gap. CDR1 is SGDLS, CDR2 YYNGEE, per germline. This CDR3 is built from 14 residues.

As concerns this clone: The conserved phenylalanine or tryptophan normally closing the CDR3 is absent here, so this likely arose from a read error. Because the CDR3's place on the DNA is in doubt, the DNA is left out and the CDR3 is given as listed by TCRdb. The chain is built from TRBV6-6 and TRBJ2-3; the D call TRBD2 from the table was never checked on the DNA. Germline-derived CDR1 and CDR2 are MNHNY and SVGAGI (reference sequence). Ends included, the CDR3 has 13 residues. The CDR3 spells CASSRSSSRELSL.

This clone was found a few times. The CDR3 bases are TGTGCCTGGTATACCCCGACAGGGGGCCAAACTGAAGCTTTCTTT. Its translation is CAWYTPTGGQTEAFF. The gene calls are TRBV30 and TRBJ1-1; TRBD1 matches at 10 bases. Trimming at V came to 5 bases and at J to 5 bases, leaving 11 bases not matched to a gene. Germline values: CDR1 GTSNPN, CDR2 SVGIG (reference sequence). The CDR3 is made up of 15 amino acids.

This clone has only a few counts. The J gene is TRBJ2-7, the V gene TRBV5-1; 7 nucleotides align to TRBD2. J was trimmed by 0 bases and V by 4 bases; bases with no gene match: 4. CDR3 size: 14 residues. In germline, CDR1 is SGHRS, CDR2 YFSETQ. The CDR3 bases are TGCGCCAGCAGCCCAAGCGGGATCTCCTACGAGCAGTACTTC. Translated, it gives CASSPSGISYEQYF.

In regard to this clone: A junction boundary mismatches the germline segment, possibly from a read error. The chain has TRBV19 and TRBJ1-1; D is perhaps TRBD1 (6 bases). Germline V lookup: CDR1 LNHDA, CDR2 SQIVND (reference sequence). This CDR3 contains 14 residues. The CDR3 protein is CASSITGLNTETFF. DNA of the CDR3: TGTGCCAGTTCAATCACAGGGTTGAACACTGAAACTTTCTTT.

The chain's CDR3 is CSAGDRTSYEQYF. CDR3 coding DNA: TGCAGCGCTGGGGACAGAACTTCCTACGAGCAGTACTTC. The chain joins TRBV29-1 to TRBJ2-7; 7 bases agree with TRBD1. V was clipped by 7 bases and J by 1 base; unmatched bases: 7. The CDR3 covers 13 residues. Germline lookup yields CDR1 SQVTM and CDR2 ANQGSEA.

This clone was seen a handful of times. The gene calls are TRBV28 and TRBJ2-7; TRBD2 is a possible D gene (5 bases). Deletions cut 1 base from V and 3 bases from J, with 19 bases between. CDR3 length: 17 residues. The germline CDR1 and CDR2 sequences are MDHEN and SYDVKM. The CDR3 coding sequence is TGTGCCAGCAGTTTATTACGGTTGGGGAGAAGGGACTACGAGCAGTACTTC. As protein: CASSLLRLGRRDYEQYF.

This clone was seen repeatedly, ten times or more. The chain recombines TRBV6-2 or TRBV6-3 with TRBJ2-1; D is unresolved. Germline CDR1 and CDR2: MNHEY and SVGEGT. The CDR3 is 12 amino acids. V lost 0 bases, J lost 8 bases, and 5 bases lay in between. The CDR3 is CASSYSYYEQFF. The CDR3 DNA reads TGTGCCAGCAGTTACTCGTACTATGAGCAGTTCTTC.

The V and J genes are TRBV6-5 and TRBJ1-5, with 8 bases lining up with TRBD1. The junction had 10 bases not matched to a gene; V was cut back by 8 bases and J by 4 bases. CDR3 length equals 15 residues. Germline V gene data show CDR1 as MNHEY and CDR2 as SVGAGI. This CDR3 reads CASRKTGGWNQPQHF. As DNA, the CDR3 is TGTGCCAGCCGAAAAACAGGGGGTTGGAATCAGCCCCAGCATTTT.

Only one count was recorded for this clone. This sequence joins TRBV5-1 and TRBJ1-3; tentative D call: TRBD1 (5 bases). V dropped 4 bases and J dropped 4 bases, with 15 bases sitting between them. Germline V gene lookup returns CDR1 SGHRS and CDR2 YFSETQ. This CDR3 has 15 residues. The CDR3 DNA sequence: TGCGCCAGCAGCAGCGGGACCTCGGGAGGAAACACCATATATTTT. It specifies CASSSGTSGGNTIYF.